This entry lists 7 T cell receptor beta chains sequenced from one sample in a study of blood T cell repertoires in COVID-19. Assay: immunoSEQ multiplex PCR; the TCRdb copy retains only in-frame clones and omits some. The sample consists of under 150,000 clones, over 75% of them appearing once. Sequenced material: peripheral blood. All receptors derive from an older woman with COVID-19, enrolled during active disease.

The rearrangement joins TRBV12-5 to TRBJ1-1; tentative D call: TRBD1 (5 bases). The germline V gene encodes CDR1 LGHNT and CDR2 FRNRAP. The V and J ends lost 5 bases and 10 bases respectively, with 20 bases between them. CDR3 length: 14 amino acids. CDR3 region: CASGDWTAAGGAFF. In DNA form, the CDR3 reads TGTGCTAGTGGTGATTGGACGGCCGCGGGGGGAGCTTTCTTT.

The rearrangement uses TRBV6-4 and TRBJ2-3; 7 bases are shared with TRBD1. The CDR3 sequence is 14 residues long. Trimming took 8 bases from V and 3 from J; bases not matched to a gene: 8. Per germline, CDR1 MRHNA and CDR2 SNTAGT. This CDR3 is CASSDRVGTDTQYF. Here the CDR3 DNA reads TGTGCCAGCTCCGACAGGGTTGGGACAGATACGCAGTATTTT.

The V call is TRBV2, the J call TRBJ2-3, with D possibly being TRBD2 (7 bases). Between the trimmed V and J ends, which lost 4 bases and 2 bases, there was a span of 16 bases. This CDR3 is built from 16 residues. CDR1 is SNHLY, CDR2 FYNNEI, per germline. The CDR3 is CASSGSAGASTDTQYF. As DNA, the CDR3 is TGTGCCAGCAGTGGATCGGCGGGGGCCTCCACAGATACGCAGTATTTT.

This clone has a single count. J is TRBJ1-2 and V is TRBV5-5, with D unclear. The CDR3 contains 16 residues. Trimming removed 2 bases from V and 6 bases from J, with 20 bases in between. Germline CDR1 and CDR2: SGHKS and YYEKEE (reference sequence). The CDR3 here is CASSFGRAGIGNGYTF. In DNA form, the CDR3 reads TGTGCCAGCAGCTTTGGGCGTGCGGGGATTGGGAATGGCTACACCTTC.

CDR3: CASAGRGDTDTQYF. In DNA form, the CDR3 reads TGTGCCAGCGCCGGTCGGGGGGACACAGATACGCAGTATTTT. This chain links TRBV9 with TRBJ2-3; 7 bases agree with TRBD2. Germline CDR1 is SGDLS and CDR2 is YYNGEE. The CDR3 runs 14 residues. Unmatched junction bases numbered 7, after V lost 7 bases and J lost 2 bases.

The genes are TRBV6-5 and TRBJ2-5; TRBD2 might be the D (6 bases). Germline values: CDR1 MNHEY, CDR2 SVGAGI. CDR3 length: 15 residues. The ends were cut back, 7 bases at V and 4 bases at J, with 19 bases in the middle. The CDR3 DNA reads as TGTGCCAGCATTATGAGACTAGGGGTAAGAGAGACCCAGTACTTC. Translating it yields CASIMRLGVRETQYF.

This sequence joins TRBV7-9 and TRBJ1-6, with D tentatively TRBD1 (5 bases). This CDR3 has 15 amino acids. CDR1 is SEHNR and CDR2 is FQNEAQ in the germline V gene (reference sequence). Trimming cost V 0 bases and J 8 bases, with 11 bases left between them. CDR3 sequence: CASSLAGQGHSPLHF. The DNA for the CDR3 is TGTGCCAGCAGCTTAGCGGGGCAGGGCCATTCACCCCTCCACTTT.